This T cell receptor (beta chain) was captured in a study of TIL therapy for anti-PD-1-resistant metastatic lung cancer. Overall study: Tumors carried a median about 1.6 non-synonymous mutations per megabase. Whole-study results and caveats: Patients were highly selected, enriched for treatment-naive, never-smoker and oncogene-addicted cases.

The time point: pre-treatment sample, taken before nivolumab and TIL therapy. Patients were adults with stage 4 NSCLC. Worth noting for this clone: The antigen is unknown.

The libraries were made with immunoSEQ v3. Libraries were sequenced to 1.5 million to 2 million read pairs (survey) or roughly 4.5-6.5 million (deep). Data came from immunoSEQ multiplex PCR; TCRdb stores just in-frame clones and leaves some out. The sample yields about 59,000 clones, 70% to 75% seen once. The TCR originated in a person aged 25 to 80 with non-small cell lung cancer. The sample here was blood, taken at baseline.

This chain's CDR3 is CASSPWGLTGTTSGNTIYF. CDR3 nucleotides: TGTGCCAGCAGCCCATGGGGCCTAACAGGGACCACCTCTGGAAACACCATATATTTT. The J gene is TRBJ1-3, the V gene TRBV28; TRBD1 might be the D (6 bases). V was shortened by 6 bases and J by 0 bases, with 24 bases between the two germline ends. Germline assignment: CDR1 MDHEN and CDR2 SYDVKM. The CDR3 is 19 amino acids.